Sequencing of this T cell receptor beta chain was carried out in a study of chemoradiotherapy in HPV16-positive cancers. Study-wide findings and caveats: Candidate HPV-specific clones and E7-related TCR motifs grew in tumor during treatment.

Germline CDR1 MNHEY, CDR2 SVGAGI. The CDR3 extends over 13 amino acids. Trimming shortened V by 5 bases and J by 5 bases, and 11 bases separated the two germline ends. Sequencing used immunoSEQ multiplex PCR; TCRdb keeps in-frame clones, though not all of them. The sample contains under 30,000 clones, roughly 95% of which appear only once. Turning to this clone: Its antigen is still unknown.

V and J are TRBV6-5 and TRBJ2-3, with unresolved D. The TCR sequence derives from a human donor with HPV-associated anogenital cancer. Sampling was conducted from a patient who underwent chemoradiotherapy. The CDR3 sequence: CASSPRLGDTQYF. CDR3 sequence (DNA): TGTGCCAGCAGTCCACGATTGGGAGATACGCAGTATTTT.